Each of the 16 T cell receptor beta chains below was sequenced from the same sample in a study of blood T cell repertoires in COVID-19 (dated by TCRdb to the early 2020s). Receptors were amplified or captured by the immunoSEQ multiplex PCR assay. TCRdb carries this immuneACCESS record with in-frame sequences only. Its versions omit some clonotypes, under half of them owing to an unresolved V gene in the studies checked, with the rest unexplained. The sample data list about 270,000 clones, and approximately 85% of these were observed just once. Approximately 11% of the sample comes from the top ten. Sequencing input: peripheral blood. These receptors were obtained from a woman aged 70-85 years with acute or convalescent COVID-19.

This chain uses TRBV18 with TRBJ1-1; 8 bases fit TRBD1. The V gene end was trimmed by 6 bases and the J gene end by 4 bases; junction bases not matched to a gene: 7. The CDR3 extends over 14 amino acids. CDR1 and CDR2 from the germline V gene are KGHSH and LQKENI. Here the CDR3 reads CASSKDQGATEAFF. In DNA form, the CDR3 reads TGTGCCAGCTCGAAAGATCAGGGGGCCACTGAAGCTTTCTTT. The variable domain in full, completed from reference TRBV18 and TRBJ1-1, reads NAGVMQNPRHLVRRRGQEARLRCSPMKGHSHVYWYRQLPEEGLKFMVYLQKENIIDESGMPKERFSAEFPKEGPSILRIQQVVRGDSAAYFCASSKDQGATEAFFGQGTRLTVV.

The CDR3 protein is CASSARGGSSNTEAFF. The DNA of the CDR3 is TGTGCCAGCAGCGCTCGGGGGGGTTCTTCGAACACTGAAGCTTTCTTT. The chain combines TRBV5-4 with TRBJ1-1; possible D gene TRBD1, 5 bases. This CDR3 comprises 16 residues. With 4 bases removed from V and 1 base from J, the gap between germline ends came to 17 bases. Germline CDR1 and CDR2: SGHNT and YYREEE (reference sequence). The variable domain in full, with the rest retrieved from reference TRBV5-4 and TRBJ1-1, is ETGVTQSPTHLIKTRGQQVTLRCSSQSGHNTVSWYQQALGQGPQFIFQYYREEENGRGNFPPRFSGLQFPNYSSELNVNALELDDSALYLCASSARGGSSNTEAFFGQGTRLTVV.

The chain has TRBV29-1 and TRBJ1-1; 7 bases line up with TRBD1. With V trimmed by 7 bases and J by 6 bases, 8 bases remained unmatched. The CDR3 consists of 12 residues. CDR1 SQVTM and CDR2 ANQGSEA come from the germline V gene. The DNA for the CDR3 is TGCAGCGCTACAGGGGAATGGGCTGAAGCTTTCTTT. Protein sequence: CSATGEWAEAFF.

CDR3 DNA sequence: TGTGCCAGTGGTGCAGGGTCGACCTACGAGCAGTACTTC. Protein: CASGAGSTYEQYF. The rearrangement joins TRBV19 to TRBJ2-7; weak D call: TRBD1 (5 bases). This CDR3 spans 13 amino acids. Trimming stripped 8 bases from V and 2 bases from J, with 13 bases between. The V gene's germline CDR1 is LNHDA and CDR2 SQIVND (reference sequence).

In its sample, this clone was seen a few times. CDR3 in amino acids: CASGLGWDSLTF. CDR3 DNA sequence: TGTGCTAGTGGTTTGGGATGGGACAGCCTAACCTTC. The genes are TRBV12-5 and TRBJ1-2, with 7 bases matching TRBD1. CDR3 length equals 12 residues. After removal of 1 base from V and 14 bases from J, the junction contained 7 bases not matched to a gene. CDR1 and CDR2 from the germline V gene are LGHNT and FRNRAP.

The rearrangement links TRBV19 to TRBJ1-1; D remains unclear. The CDR3 length is 15 residues. The germline V and J ends were trimmed by 2 bases and 4 bases, with 14 bases remaining between them. Germline-derived CDR1 and CDR2 are LNHDA and SQIVND (reference sequence). DNA for the CDR3: TGTGCCAGTAGTATACAATGGGAGAGGCTCACTGAAGCTTTCTTT. Encoded protein: CASSIQWERLTEAFF.

This clone was seen a handful of times. This sequence joins TRBV5-1 and TRBJ2-1, with D uncertain. Germline CDR1 is SGHRS and CDR2 is YFSETQ. Trimming left V 4 bases short and J 5 bases short, with 13 bases between. The CDR3 runs to 14 residues. CDR3 amino acids: CASSRGGFNNEQFF. The DNA for the CDR3 is TGCGCCAGCAGCCGCGGTGGGTTTAACAATGAGCAGTTCTTC.

The chain has TRBV5-1 and TRBJ1-2, with TRBD1 identical over 12 bases. Per the germline V gene, CDR1 is SGHRS and CDR2 is YFSETQ. The ends lost 4 bases at V and 7 bases at J; junction bases unmatched: 11. The CDR3 loop spans 16 amino acids. The CDR3 loop reads CASSPSGTGGAFGYTF. The CDR3 DNA reads TGCGCCAGCAGCCCGTCCGGGACAGGGGGCGCCTTTGGCTACACCTTC.

This rearrangement joins TRBV2 to TRBJ1-1; 9 bases are shared with TRBD1. Germline values: CDR1 SNHLY, CDR2 FYNNEI. V lost 8 bases and J lost 3; bases outside the gene matches: 10. This CDR3 contains 15 residues. The CDR3 DNA sequence: TGTGCCAGCCGAGGGACAGGGTCGGTGCACACTGAAGCTTTCTTT. It translates to CASRGTGSVHTEAFF.

This clone is a singleton in its sample. The chain couples TRBV5-6 to TRBJ1-2; weak D call: TRBD1 (6 bases). Trimming pared 4 bases from V and 8 bases from J, leaving 12 bases between. Looked up from germline, CDR1 is SGHDT and CDR2 is YYEEEE. The CDR3 is 12 residues long. This CDR3 is CASSVGGRGYTF. As DNA, the CDR3 is TGTGCCAGCAGCGTTGGGGGCCGAGGCTACACCTTC.

This clone was seen ten or more times. J is TRBJ2-7 and V is TRBV6-5; perhaps TRBD2 as D (5 bases). The CDR3 is 15 residues long. V lost 7 bases to trimming and J lost 0 bases, with 16 bases between them. CDR1 is MNHEY and CDR2 is SVGAGI in the germline V gene. CDR3 sequence: CASTVIWTDSYEQYF. CDR3 DNA sequence: TGTGCCAGCACGGTCATCTGGACTGACTCCTACGAGCAGTACTTC.

This clone was seen ten or more times. The CDR3 DNA reads TGTGCCAGCAGCCCTTCCGGTGCCCTAAACTATGGCTACACCTTC. Protein sequence: CASSPSGALNYGYTF. The chain combines TRBV5-4 with TRBJ1-2; D is unresolved. Germline CDR1 and CDR2: SGHNT and YYREEE (reference sequence). Trimming left V 4 bases short and J 2 bases short, with 15 bases between. CDR3 length equals 15 residues.

The J gene is TRBJ1-2, the V gene TRBV7-6; TRBD1 aligns across 9 bases. V was pared by 3 bases and J by 6 bases, with 8 bases of the junction left unmatched. The CDR3 is 15 amino acids. Germline-derived CDR1 and CDR2 are SGHVS and FNYEAQ. The CDR3 protein is CASSFWGQGYDGYTF. CDR3 sequence (DNA): TGTGCCAGCAGCTTTTGGGGACAGGGTTACGATGGCTACACCTTC.

The chain carries TRBV5-1 and TRBJ2-2, with TRBD2 as a possible D gene (6 bases). In germline, CDR1 is SGHRS, CDR2 YFSETQ. V shed 0 bases and J shed 6 bases, with 9 bases lying between them. The CDR3 sequence is 14 residues long. The CDR3, as DNA: TGCGCCAGCAGCTTGGGGTCGGGGGCCGGGGAGCTGTTTTTT. Residues: CASSLGSGAGELFF.

This clone showed up just once. The chain is built from TRBV3-1 (or the pseudogene TRBV3-2) and TRBJ2-1; D is possibly TRBD2 (6 bases). Trimming stripped 1 base from V and 10 bases from J, with 8 bases between. Germline loops: CDR1 LGHDT, CDR2 YNNKEL (reference sequence). The CDR3 is made up of 12 amino acids. The DNA for the CDR3 is TGTGCCAGCAGCCAAGGGGACTTGGAGCAGTTCTTC. It codes for CASSQGDLEQFF.

The count of this clone is one. V and J are TRBV7-2 and TRBJ2-7, with 7 bases lining up with TRBD1. The CDR3 loop spans 13 amino acids. Looked up from germline, CDR1 is SGHTA and CDR2 is FQGNSA. J lost 3 bases, V lost 5 bases, and 4 bases had no gene match. CDR3 residues: CASSTRQGYEQYF. Written as DNA, the CDR3 is TGTGCCAGCAGCACCCGACAGGGCTACGAGCAGTACTTC.